This T cell receptor (beta chain) came from a study of early T cells in non-severe SARS-CoV-2 infection. Germline assignment: CDR1 GTSNPN and CDR2 SVGIG (reference sequence). The CDR3 contains 13 residues. Deletions cut 4 bases from V and 0 bases from J, with 10 bases between. By share, this clonotype ranks as medium-sized. Individual cDNA molecules received unique molecular identifiers during library preparation. One entry per CDR3 protein results from TCRdb running MiXCR on the 5' RACE reads. The sample comprises 50,000 to 70,000 distinct CDR3 sequences, roughly 9.7% of which are singletons, and around 8.3% rests with the top ten.

The chain uses TRBV30 and TRBJ2-7; the D gene could be TRBD1 or TRBD2 (5 bases each). The sequenced material came from whole blood. This clonotype was obtained from an adult who was a healthcare worker with PCR-confirmed SARS-CoV-2 infection or an uninfected control (not recorded which). CDR3 DNA sequence: TGTGCCTGGACCGGGACGGACTCCTACGAGCAGTACTTC. Translating it yields CAWTGTDSYEQYF.